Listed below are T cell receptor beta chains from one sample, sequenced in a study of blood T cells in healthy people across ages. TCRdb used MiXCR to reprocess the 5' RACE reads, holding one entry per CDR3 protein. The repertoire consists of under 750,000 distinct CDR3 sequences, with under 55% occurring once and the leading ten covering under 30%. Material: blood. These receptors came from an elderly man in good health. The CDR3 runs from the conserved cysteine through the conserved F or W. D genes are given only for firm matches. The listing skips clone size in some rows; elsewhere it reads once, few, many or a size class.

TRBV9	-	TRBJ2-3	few	CASSAGPATDTQYF	TGTGCCAGCAGCGCCGGCCCCGCAACAGATACGCAGTATTTT
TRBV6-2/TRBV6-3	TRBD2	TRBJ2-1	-	CASSYTLAGGLRNEQFF	TGTGCCAGCAGTTACACATTAGCGGGGGGGCTAAGAAATGAGCAGTTCTTC
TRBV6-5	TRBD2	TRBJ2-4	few	CASSLGLDLNIQYF	TGTGCCAGCAGTCTGGGACTAGATTTAAACATTCAGTACTTC
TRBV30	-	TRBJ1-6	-	CAWSLGQHNSPLHF	TGTGCCTGGAGTTTGGGCCAGCATAATTCACCCCTCCACTTT
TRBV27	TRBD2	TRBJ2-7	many	CASSLREAYEQYF	TGTGCCAGCAGTTTACGGGAGGCCTACGAGCAGTACTTC
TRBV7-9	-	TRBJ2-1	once	CASSLFRWDLFYNEQFF	TGTGCCAGCAGCTTATTCAGGTGGGACCTCTTCTACAATGAGCAGTTCTTC
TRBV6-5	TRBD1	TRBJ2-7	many	CASRDRDGRYEQYF	TGTGCCAGTAGAGACAGGGATGGCCGGTACGAGCAGTACTTC
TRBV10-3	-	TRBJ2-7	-	CAISEEIGYEQYF	TGTGCCATCAGTGAGGAAATAGGATACGAGCAGTACTTC
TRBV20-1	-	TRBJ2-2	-	CSAIKANTGELFF	TGCAGTGCTATCAAAGCGAACACCGGGGAGCTGTTTTTT
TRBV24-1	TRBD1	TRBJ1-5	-	CATSDGQVSNQPQHF	TGTGCCACCAGTGATGGACAGGTTAGCAATCAGCCCCAGCATTTT
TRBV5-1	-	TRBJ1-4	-	CASSLDMGSEKLFF	TGCGCCAGCAGCTTGGATATGGGGAGCGAAAAACTGTTTTTT
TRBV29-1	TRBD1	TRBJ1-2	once	CSVEPRDRVYGYTF	TGCAGCGTTGAACCCCGGGACAGGGTCTATGGCTACACCTTC
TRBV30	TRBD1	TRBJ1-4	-	CAWRTQGAYEKLFF	TGTGCCTGGAGGACACAGGGGGCTTATGAAAAACTGTTTTTT
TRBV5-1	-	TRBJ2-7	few	CASSLWPEQNYEQYF	TGCGCCAGCAGCTTGTGGCCGGAACAGAACTACGAGCAGTACTTC
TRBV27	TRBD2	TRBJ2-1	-	CASNLAGGGEQFF	TGTGCCAGCAACCTAGCGGGAGGGGGTGAGCAGTTCTTC
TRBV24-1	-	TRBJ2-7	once	CATSESFTRGQYF	TGTGCCACCAGTGAGAGCTTTACCCGGGGGCAGTACTTC
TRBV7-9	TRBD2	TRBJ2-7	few	CASREGTSYEQYF	TGTGCCAGCCGGGAGGGGACCTCCTACGAGCAGTACTTC
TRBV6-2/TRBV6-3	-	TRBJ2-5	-	CASSYSSLTGNQETQYF	TGTGCCAGCAGTTACTCGTCCCTTACAGGGAACCAAGAGACCCAGTACTTC
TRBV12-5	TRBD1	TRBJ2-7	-	CASGLARDRLSSYEQYF	TGTGCTAGTGGTTTGGCCCGGGACAGGCTGAGCTCCTACGAGCAGTACTTC
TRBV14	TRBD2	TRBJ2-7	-	CASSQDSGRSNEQYF	TGTGCCAGCAGCCAAGATAGCGGGAGGAGCAACGAGCAGTACTTC